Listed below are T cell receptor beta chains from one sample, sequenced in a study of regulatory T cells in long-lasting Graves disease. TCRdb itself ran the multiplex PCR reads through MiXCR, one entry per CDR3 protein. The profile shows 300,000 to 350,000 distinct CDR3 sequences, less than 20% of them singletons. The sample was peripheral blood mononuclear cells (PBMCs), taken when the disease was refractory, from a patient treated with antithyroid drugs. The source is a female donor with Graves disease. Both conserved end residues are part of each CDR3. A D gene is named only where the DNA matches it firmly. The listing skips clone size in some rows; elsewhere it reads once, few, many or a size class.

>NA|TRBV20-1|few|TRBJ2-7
TGCAGTGCCTTGAAAACCGACAACTACGAGCAGTACTTC
CSALKTDNYEQYF
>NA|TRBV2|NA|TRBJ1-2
TGTGCCAGTCACGGCCAGGGTAACTATGGCTACACCTTC
CASHGQGNYGYTF
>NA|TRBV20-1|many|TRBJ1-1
TGCAGTGCGTCCCTTCAGGGCACTGAAGCTTTCTTT
CSASLQGTEAFF
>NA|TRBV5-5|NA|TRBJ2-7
TGTGCCAGCAGCCCTTTACTTCAGGAGACTCTACGAGCCTACGAGCAGTACTTC
CASSPLLQETLRAYEQYF
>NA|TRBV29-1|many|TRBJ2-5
TGCAGTGGAATCTACAGGGCGGGAATCCAAGAGACCCAGTACTTC
CSGIYRAGIQETQYF
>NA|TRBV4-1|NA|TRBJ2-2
TGCGCCAGCAGCCAAGATCTGGGCCCTTTACGCACCGGGGAGCTGTTTTTT
CASSQDLGPLRTGELFF
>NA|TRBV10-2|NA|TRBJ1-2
TGCGCCAGCGGGTCTGGTCGGGGAGACTATGGCTACACCTTC
CASGSGRGDYGYTF
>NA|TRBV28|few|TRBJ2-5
TGTGCCAGCAGTCCTACAGGGAAGGAGGGGGAGACCCAGTACTTC
CASSPTGKEGETQYF
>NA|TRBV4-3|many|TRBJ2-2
TGCGCCAGCAGCCAAGATGGGGCATCCACCGGGGAGCTGTTTTTT
CASSQDGASTGELFF
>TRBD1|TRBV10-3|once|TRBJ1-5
TGTGCCACGACAGGGGATAACGGGTATCAGCCCCAGCATTTT
CATTGDNGYQPQHF
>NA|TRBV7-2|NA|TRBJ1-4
TGTGCCAGCAGCCGAGGGAGGGGCAATGAAAAACTGTTTTTT
CASSRGRGNEKLFF
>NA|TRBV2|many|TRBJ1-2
TGTGCCAGCAGTGAAACCCACCCTAGCTATGGCTACACCTTC
CASSETHPSYGYTF
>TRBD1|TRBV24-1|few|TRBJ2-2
TGTGCCACCAGCAGGACAGGCGCGAACACCGGGGAGCTGTTTTTT
CATSRTGANTGELFF
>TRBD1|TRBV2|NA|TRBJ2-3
TGTGCCACCAACAGGGGTTCAGATACGCAGTATTTT
CATNRGSDTQYF
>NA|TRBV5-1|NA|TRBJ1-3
TGCGCCAGCAGCTTGGCTCGACAGGATCTGGGGAACACCATATATTTT
CASSLARQDLGNTIYF
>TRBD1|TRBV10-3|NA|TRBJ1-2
TGTGCCTCCCAAGGACAGGGGCCGAATGGCTACACCTTC
CASQGQGPNGYTF
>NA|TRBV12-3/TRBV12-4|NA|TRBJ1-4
TGTGCCAGCAGTTTAGCAGGGACCGTCCTTGCGACTAATGAAAAACTGTTTTTT
CASSLAGTVLATNEKLFF
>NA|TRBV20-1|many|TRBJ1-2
TGCAGTGCTAGGGTAGACAATAACTATGGCTACACCTTC
CSARVDNNYGYTF
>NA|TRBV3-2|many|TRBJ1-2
TGTGCCAGCAGCCAAGATACGGGCACCTTC
CASSQDTGTF
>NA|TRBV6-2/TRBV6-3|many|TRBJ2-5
TGTGCCAGCAGTTACTCGGTCCCCTTTGGACAGCATGTGAGGCCCCAAGAGACCCAGTACTTC
CASSYSVPFGQHVRPQETQYF
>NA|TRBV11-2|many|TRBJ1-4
TGTGCCAGCAGCATAACCCGGGTGGCAACTAATGAAAAACTGTTTTTT
CASSITRVATNEKLFF
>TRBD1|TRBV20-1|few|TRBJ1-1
TGCAGTGCTTACGGACAGGGCGGGAACACTGAAGCTTTCTTT
CSAYGQGGNTEAFF
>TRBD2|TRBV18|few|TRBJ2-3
TGTGCCAGCTCACCTTCTAGCGGCTCTAGCACAGATACGCAGTATTTT
CASSPSSGSSTDTQYF
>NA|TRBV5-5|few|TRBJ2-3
TGTGCCAGCAGCTTGGCGCCAAGCTCAGATACGCAGTATTTT
CASSLAPSSDTQYF
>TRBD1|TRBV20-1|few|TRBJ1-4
TGCAGTGCTACTATCCCCGGACAGGGGAAACTGTTTTTT
CSATIPGQGKLFF